This TCR beta chain appears in the sequencing data of a study of PD-L1 blockade in urothelial cancer. Study context: Bladder-origin urothelial cancer in males described about 85% of the roughly 29 patients. Broader study findings: For durable-benefit patients, tumor-associated blood clones expanded more at 3 weeks.

This clone was found once. What it binds is not known. Time point given: pretreatment peripheral blood. CDR3 size: 14 residues. Germline-derived CDR1 and CDR2 are SGHVS and FNYEAQ. Trimming shortened V by 0 bases and J by 4 bases, and 9 bases separated the two germline ends. Sequencing was performed with immunoSEQ multiplex PCR; in TCRdb, only in-frame clones are kept and a portion is missing. Among under 50,000 clones listed, 75% to 90% were seen once. Here the sequenced sample was PBMCs, taken around atezolizumab (anti-PD-L1) treatment. The origin of this receptor is a man aged 50 to 60 with urothelial cancer. The V and J genes are TRBV7-6 and TRBJ2-5; a weak D match, TRBD2 (5 bases). The CDR3 sequence: CASSLAPSSETQYF. The CDR3 region has the DNA TGTGCCAGCAGCTTAGCGCCTAGCTCAGAGACCCAGTACTTC.